Shown below are 13 T cell receptor beta chains from a single sample sequenced in a study of CD8 T cells in ankylosing spondylitis. Each CDR3 protein is one row after TCRdb ran MiXCR on the 5' RACE reads. The table shows about 240,000 distinct CDR3 sequences, with roughly a tenth occurring only once. Sequenced material: blood, either unsorted or a sorted T cell fraction (not recorded which). Every receptor here comes from a male donor with ankylosing spondylitis or in good health (not recorded which).

This clonotype was counted at least ten times. The V gene is TRBV6-5, the J gene TRBJ2-2; the D gene is possibly TRBD1 (8 bases). CDR1 and CDR2 from the germline V gene are MNHEY and SVGAGI. CDR3 length equals 15 residues. V dropped 4 bases and J dropped 7 bases, with 16 bases sitting between them. DNA of the CDR3: TGTGCCAGCAGTTTGTACAGGGGGGGGAGCGGGGAGCTGTTTTTT. Encoded protein: CASSLYRGGSGELFF.

This clonotype was detected ten times or more. V and J are TRBV3-1 and TRBJ1-5; D is unclear. The ends were cut back, 4 bases at V and 10 bases at J, with 14 bases in the middle. Germline V gene lookup returns CDR1 LGHDT and CDR2 YNNKEL (reference sequence). The CDR3 extends over 13 amino acids. The CDR3 nucleotides read TGTGCCAGCAGCCCAGATCCGCGGGAACCCCAGCATTTT. Residues: CASSPDPREPQHF.

There are many counts of this clonotype. This chain joins TRBV20-1 and TRBJ1-1; D unresolved. Germline V gene sequence: CDR1 DFQATT, CDR2 SNEGSKA (reference sequence). This CDR3 comprises 14 residues. V lost 3 bases and J lost 1, with 12 bases in between. The CDR3 region is CSASPIRGNTEAFF. The CDR3 nucleotides read TGCAGTGCTAGTCCCATACGGGGGAACACTGAAGCTTTCTTT.

This clonotype was counted at least ten times. The V and J genes are TRBV5-1 and TRBJ2-7; 7 bases align to TRBD2. The germline V gene has CDR1 SGHRS and CDR2 YFSETQ. Trimming cost V 5 bases and J 1 base; bases outside gene matches: 12. This CDR3 spans 16 amino acids. Written as DNA, the CDR3 is TGCGCCAGCAGGTTTCAGGTATCTAGCGGATCCTACGAGCAGTACTTC. It codes for CASRFQVSSGSYEQYF.

The chain couples TRBV19 to TRBJ2-1; D is possibly TRBD1 (6 bases). Germline V gives CDR1 LNHDA, CDR2 SQIVND (reference sequence). This CDR3 is 15 amino acids long. V lost 5 bases and J lost 2, with 13 bases in between. The CDR3 sequence is CASSSQGTTYNEQFF. The CDR3, as DNA: TGTGCCAGTAGTTCCCAGGGGACGACCTACAATGAGCAGTTCTTC.

A few counts support this clonotype. V gene TRBV28 combines with J gene TRBJ1-5; D call uncertain. V lost 5 bases to trimming and J lost 9 bases, with 8 bases between them. This CDR3 has 11 amino acids. Germline V gene sequence: CDR1 MDHEN, CDR2 SYDVKM. In DNA, the CDR3 is TGTGCCAGCAGTGCCACCCGGCCCCAGCATTTT. Its protein product is CASSATRPQHF. Together with reference TRBV28 and TRBJ1-5, the CDR3 gives the full variable domain: DVKVTQSSRYLVKRTGEKVFLECVQDMDHENMFWYRQDPGLGLRLIYFSYDVKMKEKGDIPEGYSVSREKKERFSLILESASTNQTSMYLCASSATRPQHFGDGTRLSIL.

The chain recombines TRBV29-1 with TRBJ2-5, with 10 bases that match TRBD1. Germline-derived CDR1 and CDR2 are SQVTM and ANQGSEA. This CDR3 contains 14 residues. Here the CDR3 reads CTYTGTGVRETQYF. CDR3 nucleotide sequence: TGCACCTATACCGGGACAGGGGTCAGAGAGACCCAGTACTTC.

This clonotype showed up just a few times. J is TRBJ2-5 and V is TRBV19; 7 positions agree with TRBD1. This CDR3 contains 13 residues. The germline gives CDR1 LNHDA, CDR2 SQIVND (reference sequence). The junction had 3 bases not matched to a gene; V was cut back by 6 bases and J by 2 bases. The DNA for the CDR3 is TGTGCCAGTAGCGGACAGGCTCAAGAGACCCAGTACTTC. This sequence encodes CASSGQAQETQYF.

This clonotype was detected many times. This chain connects TRBV7-8 to TRBJ2-5, with D perhaps given as TRBD1 or TRBD2 (5 bases each). The CDR3 covers 15 residues. Germline CDR1 SGHVS, CDR2 FQNEAQ. Trimming removed 5 bases from V and 4 bases from J, with 17 bases in between. The CDR3 bases are TGTGCCAGCAGCCCATATCGGGGCCCTGGAGAGACCCAGTACTTC. This gives the protein CASSPYRGPGETQYF.

The rearrangement links TRBV5-5 to TRBJ2-5; D gene unclear. The CDR3 sequence is 12 residues long. CDR1 is SGHKS, CDR2 YYEKEE, per germline (reference sequence). Trimming took 2 bases from V and 3 from J, leaving 5 bases between them. CDR3 sequence (DNA): TGTGCCAGCAGCTTTTCGGAAGAGACCCAGTACTTC. The encoded protein is CASSFSEETQYF.

The chain is built from TRBV6-2 or TRBV6-3 and TRBJ1-4, with 9 nucleotides matching TRBD1. The CDR3 loop spans 19 amino acids. V was clipped by 2 bases and J by 2 bases; unmatched bases: 12. CDR1 MNHEY and CDR2 SVGEGT come from the germline V gene. CDR3 bases: TGTGCCAGCAGTTACCCCGCGGGACAGGGACAAGCGACTAATGAAAAACTGTTTTTT. It is translated as CASSYPAGQGQATNEKLFF.

About this clonotype: Relative to the germline gene, one junction end is altered; a read error may explain this. The gene calls are TRBV5-1 and TRBJ2-3, with 7 bases that match TRBD1. Germline V CDR1 and CDR2: SGHRS, YFSETQ. This CDR3 comprises 19 residues. The CDR3 nucleotides read TGCGCCAGCACCGAGATGTTCCGGGACAGATTCGCGAGCACAGCTACGCAGTATTTT. Translation gives CASTEMFRDRFASTATQYF.

This clonotype was counted a few times. The chain recombines TRBV7-3 with TRBJ2-7; no definite D call. The CDR3 extends over 13 amino acids. Looked up from germline, CDR1 is SGHTA and CDR2 is FQGTGA. V was shortened by 0 bases and J by 3 bases, with 6 bases between the two germline ends. CDR3 sequence (DNA): TGTGCCAGCAGCTTAACCGGAGACTACGAGCAGTACTTC. Its protein product is CASSLTGDYEQYF.